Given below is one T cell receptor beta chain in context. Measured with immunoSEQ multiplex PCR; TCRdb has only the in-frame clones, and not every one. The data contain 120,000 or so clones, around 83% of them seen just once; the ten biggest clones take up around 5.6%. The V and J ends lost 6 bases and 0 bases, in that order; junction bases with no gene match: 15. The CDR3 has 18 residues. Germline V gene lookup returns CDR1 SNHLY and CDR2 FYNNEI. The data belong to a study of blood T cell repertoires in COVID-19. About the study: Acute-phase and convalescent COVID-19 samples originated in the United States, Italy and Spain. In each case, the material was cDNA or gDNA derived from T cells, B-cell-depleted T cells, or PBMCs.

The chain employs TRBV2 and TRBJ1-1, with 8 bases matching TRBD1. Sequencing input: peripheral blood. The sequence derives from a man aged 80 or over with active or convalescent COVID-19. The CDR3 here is CASRRARTGLSMNTEAFF. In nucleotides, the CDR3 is TGTGCCAGCAGAAGGGCCAGGACAGGGCTTTCGATGAACACTGAAGCTTTCTTT.